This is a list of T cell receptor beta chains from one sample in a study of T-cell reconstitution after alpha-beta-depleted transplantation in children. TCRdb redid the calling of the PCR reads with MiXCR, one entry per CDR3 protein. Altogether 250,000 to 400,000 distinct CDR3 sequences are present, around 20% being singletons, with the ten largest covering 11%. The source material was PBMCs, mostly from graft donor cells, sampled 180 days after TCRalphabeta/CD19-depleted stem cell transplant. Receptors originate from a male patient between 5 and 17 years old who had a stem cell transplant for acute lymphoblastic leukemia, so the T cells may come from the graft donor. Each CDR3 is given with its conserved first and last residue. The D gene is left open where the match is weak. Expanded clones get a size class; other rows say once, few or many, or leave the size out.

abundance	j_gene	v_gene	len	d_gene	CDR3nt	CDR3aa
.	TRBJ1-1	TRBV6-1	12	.	TGTGCCAGCAGTAGGGGAGTAACTGAAGCTTTCTTT	CASSRGVTEAFF
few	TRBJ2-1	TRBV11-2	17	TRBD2	TGTGCCAGCAGCCTCGTACGACTAGCGGGAGGGGGCAATGAGCAGTTCTTC	CASSLVRLAGGGNEQFF
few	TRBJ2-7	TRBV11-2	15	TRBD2	TGTGCCAGCAGCTTAGGGGCGGGAGATCTCTACGAGCAGTACTTC	CASSLGAGDLYEQYF
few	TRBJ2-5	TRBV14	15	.	TGTGCCAGCAGCCAAGACCGGCGGGGGCGAGAGACCCAGTACTTC	CASSQDRRGRETQYF
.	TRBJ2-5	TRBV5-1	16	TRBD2	TGCGCCAGCAGCTCCCAAGCGGGAGTTCGGGGAGAGACCCAGTACTTC	CASSSQAGVRGETQYF
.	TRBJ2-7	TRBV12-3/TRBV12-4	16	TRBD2	TGTGCCAGCAGTCCACAGGGTGTTAGCGGGAAAAAGCAGCAGTACTTC	CASSPQGVSGKKQQYF
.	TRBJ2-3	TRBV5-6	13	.	TGTGCCAGCAGCTTACAGTACATAGATACGCAGTATTTT	CASSLQYIDTQYF
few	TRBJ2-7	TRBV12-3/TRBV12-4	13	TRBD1	TGTGCCAGCAGTCCGGGGACAGGGTTCGAGCAGTACTTC	CASSPGTGFEQYF
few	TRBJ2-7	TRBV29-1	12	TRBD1	TGCAGCGTTGTGCGGACAGGGAACGAGCAGTACTTC	CSVVRTGNEQYF
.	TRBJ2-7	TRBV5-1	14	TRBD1	TGCGCCAGCAGCGGGGGACAGATGTCCTACGAGCAGTACTTC	CASSGGQMSYEQYF
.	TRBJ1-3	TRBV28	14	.	TGTGCCAGCAGCCCTCAAAGCTCTGGAAACACCATATATTTT	CASSPQSSGNTIYF
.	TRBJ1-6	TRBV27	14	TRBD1	TGTGCCAGCAGTCCATCGACAGGGTATTCACCCCTCCACTTT	CASSPSTGYSPLHF
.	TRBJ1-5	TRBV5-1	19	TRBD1	TGCGCCAGCAGCTTGGTCCCCTTGGGGACAGGGGTTAGCAATCAGCCCCAGCATTTT	CASSLVPLGTGVSNQPQHF
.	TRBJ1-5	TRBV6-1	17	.	TGTGCCAGCAGACGCGGTTCCTCCGGGGGGGGGCATCAGCCCCAGCATTTT	CASRRGSSGGGHQPQHF
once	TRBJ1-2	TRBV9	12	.	TGTGCCAGCAGCGTAGGGAACTATGGCGACACCTTC	CASSVGNYGDTF
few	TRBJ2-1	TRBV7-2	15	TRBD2	TGTGCCAGCAGCCCGACTAGCGGGATCTACAATGAGCAGTTCTTC	CASSPTSGIYNEQFF
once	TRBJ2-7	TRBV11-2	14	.	TGTGCCAGCAGCTGGCGGGACAGTCCCTACGAGCAGTACTTC	CASSWRDSPYEQYF
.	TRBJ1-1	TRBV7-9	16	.	TGTGCCAGCAGCTTAGTATATGGCCACTTGAACACTGAAGCTTTCTTT	CASSLVYGHLNTEAFF
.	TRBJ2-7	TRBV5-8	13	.	TGTGCCAGGGGCCCGGGACGGTGGTACGAGCAGTACTTC	CARGPGRWYEQYF
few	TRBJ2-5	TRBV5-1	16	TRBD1	TGCGCCAGCAGCGCGGAAAACAGGGGGCGCCGGGAGACCCAGTACTTC	CASSAENRGRRETQYF
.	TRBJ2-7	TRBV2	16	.	TGTGCCAGCAGTTTCACGAGGGGGTTAACTGCCTACGAGCAGTACTTC	CASSFTRGLTAYEQYF
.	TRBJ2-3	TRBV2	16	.	TGTGCCAGCAGTGCGCTAGTCCTTTCTAGCACAGATACGCAGTATTTT	CASSALVLSSTDTQYF
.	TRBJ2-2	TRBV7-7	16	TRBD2	TGTGCCAGCAGCTCGAGACTAGCGCCATACACCGGGGAGCTGTTTTTT	CASSSRLAPYTGELFF
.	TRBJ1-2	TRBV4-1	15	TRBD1	TGCGCCAGCAGCCGCGGACAGGGCCCTAACTATGGCTACACCTTC	CASSRGQGPNYGYTF
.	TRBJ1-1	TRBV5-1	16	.	TGCGCCAGCAGCCCGGTGGACACCTGGGGTGGGACTGAAGCTTTCTTT	CASSPVDTWGGTEAFF
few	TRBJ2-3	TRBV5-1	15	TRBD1	TGCGCCAGCAGCCGACAGGGGGCGCGCCCAGATACGCAGTATTTT	CASSRQGARPDTQYF
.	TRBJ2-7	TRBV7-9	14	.	TGTGCCAGCAGCTCCTGGGACGCCGGCGACGAGCAGTACTTC	CASSSWDAGDEQYF
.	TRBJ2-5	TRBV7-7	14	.	TGTGCCAGCAGCTTAAGGAGAAACCAAGAGACCCAGTACTTC	CASSLRRNQETQYF
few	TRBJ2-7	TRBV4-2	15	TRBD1	TGTGCCAGCAGCCAAGTCGGGACAGGGATGAGGGAGCAGTACTTC	CASSQVGTGMREQYF
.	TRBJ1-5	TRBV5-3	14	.	TGTGCCAGAAGCTTGGAGTATAGCAATCAGCCCCAGCATTTT	CARSLEYSNQPQHF
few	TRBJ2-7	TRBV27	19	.	TGTGCCAGCAGTGCCACAGGGTCTGCTGGTTTTTCACAATTATACGAGCAGTACTTC	CASSATGSAGFSQLYEQYF
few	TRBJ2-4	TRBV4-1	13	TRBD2	TGCGCCAGCGCACCGCCGGGAGGGAACATTCAGTACTTC	CASAPPGGNIQYF
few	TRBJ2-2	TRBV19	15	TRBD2	TGTGCCAGTAGGATTAGCGGGGCGAACACCGGGGAGCTGTTTTTT	CASRISGANTGELFF
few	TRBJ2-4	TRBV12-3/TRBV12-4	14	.	TGTGCCAGCAGGCCACAGCCAGGGGTAGACATTCAGTACTTC	CASRPQPGVDIQYF
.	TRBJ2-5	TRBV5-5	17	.	TGTGCCAGCAGCTTTGGCCCCTGGCCGACATTACAAGAGACCCAGTACTTC	CASSFGPWPTLQETQYF
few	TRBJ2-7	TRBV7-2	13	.	TGTGCCAGCAGCTTAGATTTCAGAGCCGAGCAGTACTTC	CASSLDFRAEQYF
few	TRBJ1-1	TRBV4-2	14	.	TGTGCCAGCAGCTTTACCGGGGCGAACACTGAAGCTTTCTTT	CASSFTGANTEAFF
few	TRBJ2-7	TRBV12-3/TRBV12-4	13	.	TGTGCCAGCAGTTTCCCAGGGTTCTACGAGCAGTACTTC	CASSFPGFYEQYF
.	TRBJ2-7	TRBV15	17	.	TGTGCCACCAGCAGACCACCCGATGGTTTCCCATCCTACGAGCAGTACTTC	CATSRPPDGFPSYEQYF
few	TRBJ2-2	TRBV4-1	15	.	TGCGCCAGCACCGACGGCGCGGCGAACACCGGGGAGCTGTTTTTT	CASTDGAANTGELFF
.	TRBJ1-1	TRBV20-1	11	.	TGCAGTGCTAGACGCCCAGTTGAAGCTTTCTTT	CSARRPVEAFF
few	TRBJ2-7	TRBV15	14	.	TGTGCCACCAGCAGTGGGGGACTTTGGAGGGAGCAGTACTTC	CATSSGGLWREQYF
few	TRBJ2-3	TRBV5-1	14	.	TGCGCCAGCAGCTTGGGAACAGGGTCAGATACGCAGTATTTT	CASSLGTGSDTQYF
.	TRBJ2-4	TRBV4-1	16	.	TGCGCCAGCAGCCAAGTCGGACGGGGGAATAAAAACATTCAGTACTTC	CASSQVGRGNKNIQYF
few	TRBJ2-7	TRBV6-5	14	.	TGTGCCAGCAGTTACGGGGGAGGGGGGTACGAGCAGTACTTC	CASSYGGGGYEQYF
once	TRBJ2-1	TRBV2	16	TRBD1	TGTGCCAGCAGAATCTTGGGGACAGGGTCCTTTAATGAGCAGTTCTTC	CASRILGTGSFNEQFF
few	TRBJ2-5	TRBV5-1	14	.	TGCGCCAGCAGCGGGCGGGCCGGGGGAGAGACCCAGTACTTC	CASSGRAGGETQYF
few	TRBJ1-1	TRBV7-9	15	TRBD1	TGTGCCAGCAGCTTCTTACAGGGGGGATACACTGAAGCTTTCTTT	CASSFLQGGYTEAFF
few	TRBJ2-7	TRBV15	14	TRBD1	TGTGCCACCAGCAGGAGACAGGGGGTGTACGAGCAGTACTTC	CATSRRQGVYEQYF
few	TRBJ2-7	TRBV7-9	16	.	TGTGCCAGCAGCCCCCGTGGGGTAGAGTCTACCTACGAGCAGTACTTC	CASSPRGVESTYEQYF
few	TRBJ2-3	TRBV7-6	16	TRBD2	TGTGCCAGCAGCTGGGGACTAGTCCCCGCGGCCGATACGCAGTATTTT	CASSWGLVPAADTQYF
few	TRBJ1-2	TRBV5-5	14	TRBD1	TGTGCCAGCAGCTTGGAGAGGGGGCCGTATGGCTACACCTTC	CASSLERGPYGYTF
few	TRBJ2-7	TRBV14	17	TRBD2	TGTGCCAGCAGCCGTACGGCTAGCGGGAGTCCATATGTGGAGCAGTACTTC	CASSRTASGSPYVEQYF
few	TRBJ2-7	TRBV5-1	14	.	TGCGCCAGCAGCTTGGGTGACTGGGCCTTCGAGCAGTACTTC	CASSLGDWAFEQYF
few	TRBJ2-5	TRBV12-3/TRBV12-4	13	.	TGTGCCAGCAGTTTACTGACACAAGAGACCCAGTACTTC	CASSLLTQETQYF
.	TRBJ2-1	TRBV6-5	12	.	TGTGCCAGCAGTTACGGTAACAATGAGCAGTTCTTC	CASSYGNNEQFF
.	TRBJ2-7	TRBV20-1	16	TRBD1	TGCAGTGCGGCGAACAGGGGGGCGAGGTTAACCTACGAGCAGTACTTC	CSAANRGARLTYEQYF
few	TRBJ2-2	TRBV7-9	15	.	TGTGCCAGCAGCTTAGTCGGAGTGCGTGGGGGGGAGCTGTTTTTT	CASSLVGVRGGELFF
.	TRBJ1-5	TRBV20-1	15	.	TGCAGTGCTAGGGAAGGGACGGCGGGGGGTCAGCCCCAGCATTTT	CSAREGTAGGQPQHF
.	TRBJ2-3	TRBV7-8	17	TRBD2	TGTGCCGCCGGGCATAGAAGAGGGAGGGCCGGCACAGATACGCAGTATTTT	CAAGHRRGRAGTDTQYF